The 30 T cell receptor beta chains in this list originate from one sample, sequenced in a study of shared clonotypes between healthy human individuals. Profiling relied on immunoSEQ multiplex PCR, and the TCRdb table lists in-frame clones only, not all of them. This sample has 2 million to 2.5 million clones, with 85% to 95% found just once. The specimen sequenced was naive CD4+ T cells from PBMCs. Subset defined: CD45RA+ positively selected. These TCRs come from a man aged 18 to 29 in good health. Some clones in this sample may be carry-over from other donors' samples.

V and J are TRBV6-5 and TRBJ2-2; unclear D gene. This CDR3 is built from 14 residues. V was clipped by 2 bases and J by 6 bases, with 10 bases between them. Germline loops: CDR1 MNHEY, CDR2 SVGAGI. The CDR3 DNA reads TGTGCCAGCAGTTACCAAATAACAGCCGGGGAGCTGTTTTTT. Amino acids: CASSYQITAGELFF.

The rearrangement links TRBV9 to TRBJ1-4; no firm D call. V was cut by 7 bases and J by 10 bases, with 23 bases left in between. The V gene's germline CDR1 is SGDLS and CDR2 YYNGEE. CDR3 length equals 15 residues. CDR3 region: CASSGQGSYSAKLFF. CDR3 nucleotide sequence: TGTGCCAGCTCTGGCCAAGGGAGTTATTCGGCAAAACTGTTTTTT.

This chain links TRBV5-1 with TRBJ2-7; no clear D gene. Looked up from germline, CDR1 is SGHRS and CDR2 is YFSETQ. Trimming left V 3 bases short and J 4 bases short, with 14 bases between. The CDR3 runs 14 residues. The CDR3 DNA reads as TGCGCCAGCAGCTCCCCCGGGTTCAGATACGAGCAGTACTTC. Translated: CASSSPGFRYEQYF.

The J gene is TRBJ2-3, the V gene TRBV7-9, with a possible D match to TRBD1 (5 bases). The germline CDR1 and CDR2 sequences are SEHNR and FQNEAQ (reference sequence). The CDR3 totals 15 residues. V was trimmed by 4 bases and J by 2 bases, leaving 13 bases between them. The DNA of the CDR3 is TGTGCCAGCAGCTCAACAGGAAGGGCCACAGATACGCAGTATTTT. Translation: CASSSTGRATDTQYF.

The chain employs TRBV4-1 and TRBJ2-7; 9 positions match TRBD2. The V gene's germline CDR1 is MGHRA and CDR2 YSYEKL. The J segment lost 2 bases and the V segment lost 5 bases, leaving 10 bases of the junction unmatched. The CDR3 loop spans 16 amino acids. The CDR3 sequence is CASSRSGVAGAYEQYF. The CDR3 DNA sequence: TGCGCCAGCAGCAGAAGTGGGGTAGCGGGGGCCTACGAGCAGTACTTC.

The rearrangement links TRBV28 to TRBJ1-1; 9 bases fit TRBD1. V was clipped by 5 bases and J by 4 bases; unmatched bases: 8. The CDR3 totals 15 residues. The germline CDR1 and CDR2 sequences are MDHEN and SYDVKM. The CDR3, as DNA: TGTGCCAGCAGTCTACAGGGGGCGCGGGGCACTGAAGCTTTCTTT. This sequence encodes CASSLQGARGTEAFF.

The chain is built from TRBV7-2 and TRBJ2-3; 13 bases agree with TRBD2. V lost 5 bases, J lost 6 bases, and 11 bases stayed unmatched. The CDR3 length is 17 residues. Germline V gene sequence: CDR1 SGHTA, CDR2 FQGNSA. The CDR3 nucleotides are TGTGCCAGCAGCCTGCTTAGACTAGCGGGAGGACTCGATACGCAGTATTTT. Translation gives CASSLLRLAGGLDTQYF.

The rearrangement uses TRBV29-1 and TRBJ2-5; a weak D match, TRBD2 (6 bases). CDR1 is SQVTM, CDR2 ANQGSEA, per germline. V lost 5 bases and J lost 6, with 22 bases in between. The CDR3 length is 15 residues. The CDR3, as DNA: TGCAGCGTTTATTTCGGGACTCCCAAGGGGAAGACCCAGTACTTC. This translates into CSVYFGTPKGKTQYF.

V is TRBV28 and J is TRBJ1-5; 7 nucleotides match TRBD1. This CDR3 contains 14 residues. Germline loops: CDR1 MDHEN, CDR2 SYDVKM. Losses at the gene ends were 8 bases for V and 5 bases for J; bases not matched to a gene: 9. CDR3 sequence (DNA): TGTGCCAGCCGCCGGTCACAGGGGTATCAGCCCCAGCATTTT. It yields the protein CASRRSQGYQPQHF.

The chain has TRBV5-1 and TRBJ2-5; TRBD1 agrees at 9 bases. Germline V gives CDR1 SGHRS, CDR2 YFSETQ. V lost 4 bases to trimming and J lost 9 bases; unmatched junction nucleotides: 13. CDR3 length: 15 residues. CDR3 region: CASSEQPGQGKAQYF. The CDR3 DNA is TGCGCCAGCAGCGAGCAACCGGGACAGGGAAAGGCCCAGTACTTC.

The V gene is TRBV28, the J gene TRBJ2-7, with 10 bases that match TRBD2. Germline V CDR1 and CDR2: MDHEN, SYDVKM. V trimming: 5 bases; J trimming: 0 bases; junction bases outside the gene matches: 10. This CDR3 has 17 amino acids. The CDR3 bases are TGTGCCAGCAGTAGCGGGAGGGCCTCACGGCGCTCCTACGAGCAGTACTTC. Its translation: CASSSGRASRRSYEQYF.

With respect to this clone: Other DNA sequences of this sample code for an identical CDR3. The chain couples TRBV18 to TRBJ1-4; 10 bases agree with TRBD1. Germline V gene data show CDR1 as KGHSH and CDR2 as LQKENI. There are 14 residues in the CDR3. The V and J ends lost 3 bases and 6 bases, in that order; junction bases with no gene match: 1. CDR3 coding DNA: TGTGCCAGCTCACCTGGGACAGGGGATGAAAAACTGTTTTTT. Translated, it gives CASSPGTGDEKLFF.

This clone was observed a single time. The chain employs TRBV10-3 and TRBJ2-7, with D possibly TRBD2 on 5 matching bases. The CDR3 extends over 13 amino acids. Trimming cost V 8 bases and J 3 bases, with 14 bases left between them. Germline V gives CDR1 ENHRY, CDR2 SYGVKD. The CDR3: CAIGEGLGYEQYF. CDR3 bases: TGTGCCATCGGCGAGGGTTTAGGCTACGAGCAGTACTTC.

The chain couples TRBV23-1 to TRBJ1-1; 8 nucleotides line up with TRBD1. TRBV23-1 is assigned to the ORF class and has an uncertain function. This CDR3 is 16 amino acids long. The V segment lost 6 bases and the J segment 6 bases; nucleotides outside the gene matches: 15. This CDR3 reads CASRPGQGRFTAEAFF. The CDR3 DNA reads TGCGCCAGCAGACCCGGACAGGGAAGGTTTACCGCTGAAGCTTTCTTT.

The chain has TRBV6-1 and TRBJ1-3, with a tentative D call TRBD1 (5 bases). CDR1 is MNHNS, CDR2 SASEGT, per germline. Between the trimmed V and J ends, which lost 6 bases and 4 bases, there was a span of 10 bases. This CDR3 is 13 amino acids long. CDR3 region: CASRLGVGNTIYF. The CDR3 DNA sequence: TGTGCCAGCAGACTGGGGGTGGGAAACACCATATATTTT.

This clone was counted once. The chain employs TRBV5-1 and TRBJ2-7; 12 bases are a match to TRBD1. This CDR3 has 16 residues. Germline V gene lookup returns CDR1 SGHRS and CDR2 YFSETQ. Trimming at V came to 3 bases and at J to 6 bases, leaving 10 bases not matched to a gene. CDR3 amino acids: CASSYITGTGGSEQYF. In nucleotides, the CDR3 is TGCGCCAGCAGCTATATTACCGGGACAGGGGGCTCCGAGCAGTACTTC. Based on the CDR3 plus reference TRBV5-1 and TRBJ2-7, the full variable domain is KAGVTQTPRYLIKTRGQQVTLSCSPISGHRSVSWYQQTPGQGLQFLFEYFSETQRNKGNFPGRFSGRQFSNSRSEMNVSTLELGDSALYLCASSYITGTGGSEQYFGPGTRLTVT.

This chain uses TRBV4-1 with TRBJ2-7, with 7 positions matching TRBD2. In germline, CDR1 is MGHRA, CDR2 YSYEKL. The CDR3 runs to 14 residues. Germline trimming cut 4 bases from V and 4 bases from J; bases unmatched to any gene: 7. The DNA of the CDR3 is TGCGCCAGCAGCCCCGGACTAGGGTCGTACGAGCAGTACTTC. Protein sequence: CASSPGLGSYEQYF.

Written as DNA, the CDR3 is TGTGCCAGCTCGCCGACAGGGGGTAGGTACGAGCAGTACTTC. Its translation is CASSPTGGRYEQYF. This sequence joins TRBV18 and TRBJ2-7; TRBD1 aligns across 9 bases. This CDR3 is built from 14 residues. The J segment lost 4 bases and the V segment lost 6 bases, leaving 7 bases of the junction unmatched. Per germline, CDR1 KGHSH and CDR2 LQKENI.

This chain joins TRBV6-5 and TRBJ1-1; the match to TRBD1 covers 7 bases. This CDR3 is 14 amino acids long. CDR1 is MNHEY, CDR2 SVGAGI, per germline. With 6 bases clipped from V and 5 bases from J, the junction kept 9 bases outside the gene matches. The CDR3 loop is CASSPTGRGTEAFF. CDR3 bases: TGTGCCAGCAGCCCGACAGGGCGGGGGACTGAAGCTTTCTTT.

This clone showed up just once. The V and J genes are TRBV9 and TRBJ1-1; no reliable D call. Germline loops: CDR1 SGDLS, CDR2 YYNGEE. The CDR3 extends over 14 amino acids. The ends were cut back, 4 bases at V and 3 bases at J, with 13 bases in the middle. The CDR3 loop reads CASSPGPWDTEAFF. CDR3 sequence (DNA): TGTGCCAGCAGCCCTGGGCCATGGGACACTGAAGCTTTCTTT.

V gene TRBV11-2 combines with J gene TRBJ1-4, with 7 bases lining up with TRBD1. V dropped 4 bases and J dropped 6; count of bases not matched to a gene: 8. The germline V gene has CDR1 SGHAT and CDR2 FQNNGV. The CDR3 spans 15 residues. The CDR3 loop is CASSWRTGQDEKLFF. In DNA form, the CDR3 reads TGTGCCAGCAGCTGGAGGACAGGTCAGGATGAAAAACTGTTTTTT.

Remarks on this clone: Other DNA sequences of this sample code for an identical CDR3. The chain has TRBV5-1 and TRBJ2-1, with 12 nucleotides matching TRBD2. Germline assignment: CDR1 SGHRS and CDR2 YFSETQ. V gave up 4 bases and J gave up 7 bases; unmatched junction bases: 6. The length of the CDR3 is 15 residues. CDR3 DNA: TGCGCCAGCAGCCCCGGACTAGCGGGGCTTAATGAGCAGTTCTTC. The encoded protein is CASSPGLAGLNEQFF.

The CDR3 DNA sequence: TGTGCCAGCAGTTTGGATACCTCCTACGAGCAGTACTTC. Translation: CASSLDTSYEQYF. The chain uses TRBV28 and TRBJ2-7; no firm D call. Germline loops: CDR1 MDHEN, CDR2 SYDVKM. The length of the CDR3 is 13 residues. V lost 3 bases and J lost 0, with 6 bases in between.

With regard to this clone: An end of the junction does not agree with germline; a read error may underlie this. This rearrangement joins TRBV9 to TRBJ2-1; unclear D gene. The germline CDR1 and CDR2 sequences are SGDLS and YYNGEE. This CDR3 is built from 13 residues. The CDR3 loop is CASGVSSYNEQFF. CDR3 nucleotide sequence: TGTGCCAGCGGCGTGAGCTCCTACAATGAGCAGTTCTTC.

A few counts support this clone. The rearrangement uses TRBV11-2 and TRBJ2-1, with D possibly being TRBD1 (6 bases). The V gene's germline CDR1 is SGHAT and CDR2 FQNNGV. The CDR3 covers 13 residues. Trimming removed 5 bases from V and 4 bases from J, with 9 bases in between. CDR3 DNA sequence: TGTGCCAGCAGCGTGGGACATTACAATGAGCAGTTCTTC. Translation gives CASSVGHYNEQFF.

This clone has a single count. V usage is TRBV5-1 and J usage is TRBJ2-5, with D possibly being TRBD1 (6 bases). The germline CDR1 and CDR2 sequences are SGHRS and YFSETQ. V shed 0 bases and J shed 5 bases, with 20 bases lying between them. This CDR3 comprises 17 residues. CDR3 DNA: TGCGCCAGCAGCTTGGGGACTGACAGGACCTGGAGGGAGACCCAGTACTTC. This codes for CASSLGTDRTWRETQYF.

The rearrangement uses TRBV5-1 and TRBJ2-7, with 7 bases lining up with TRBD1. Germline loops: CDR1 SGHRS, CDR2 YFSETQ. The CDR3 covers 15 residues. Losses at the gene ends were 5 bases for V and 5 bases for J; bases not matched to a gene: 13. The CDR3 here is CASRQQSAGGDEQYF. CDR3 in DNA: TGCGCCAGCAGACAGCAGAGTGCAGGGGGTGACGAGCAGTACTTC. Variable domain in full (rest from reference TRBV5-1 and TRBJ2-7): KAGVTQTPRYLIKTRGQQVTLSCSPISGHRSVSWYQQTPGQGLQFLFEYFSETQRNKGNFPGRFSGRQFSNSRSEMNVSTLELGDSALYLCASRQQSAGGDEQYFGPGTRLTVT.

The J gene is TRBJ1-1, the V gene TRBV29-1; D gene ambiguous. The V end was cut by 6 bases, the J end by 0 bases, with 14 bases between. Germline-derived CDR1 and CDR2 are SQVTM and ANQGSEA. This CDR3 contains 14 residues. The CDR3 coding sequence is TGCAGCGTACTCGGGATCCACCTGAACACTGAAGCTTTCTTT. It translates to CSVLGIHLNTEAFF.

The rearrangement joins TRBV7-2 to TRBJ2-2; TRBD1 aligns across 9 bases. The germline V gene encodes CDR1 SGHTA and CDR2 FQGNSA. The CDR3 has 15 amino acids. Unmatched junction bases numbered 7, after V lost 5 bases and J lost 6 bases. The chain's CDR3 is CASSVGTGIPGELFF. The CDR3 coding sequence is TGTGCCAGCAGCGTCGGGACAGGGATACCCGGGGAGCTGTTTTTT.

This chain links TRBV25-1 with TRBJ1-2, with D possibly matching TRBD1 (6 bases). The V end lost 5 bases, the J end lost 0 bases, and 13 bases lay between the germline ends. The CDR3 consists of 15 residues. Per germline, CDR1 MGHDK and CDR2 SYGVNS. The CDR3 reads CASSRGARTNYGYTF. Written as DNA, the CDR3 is TGTGCCAGCAGTCGGGGGGCGAGGACTAACTATGGCTACACCTTC.